This T cell receptor beta chain originates from a study of T cell changes during pregnancy in multiple sclerosis. Germline V gives CDR1 ENHRY, CDR2 SYGVKD. The CDR3 sequence is 11 residues long. With 3 bases removed from V and 9 bases from J, the gap between germline ends came to 8 bases. Sequenced by immunoSEQ multiplex PCR; TCRdb stores in-frame clones only, minus some. Of tens of thousands of clones in the sample, about 91% were seen once. This clonotype was obtained from a female donor with multiple sclerosis, enrolled in a pregnancy study. This chain connects TRBV10-3 to TRBJ1-1, with unresolved D. Sequenced here: peripheral blood, sampled in the first trimester of pregnancy. CDR3 sequence reads: CAISDPLQAFF. DNA of the CDR3: TGTGCCATCAGTGACCCACTGCAAGCTTTCTTT.